This T cell receptor beta chain was retrieved from a study of blood T cell repertoires in COVID-19. Background on the study: From T cells, B-cell-depleted T cells, or PBMCs came the material, which was cDNA or gDNA.

Cohort assignment relied on participant-reported clinical history. Method: immunoSEQ multiplex PCR; TCRdb's copy keeps in-frame clones and lacks some. The repertoire holds approximately 470,000 clones, with around 87% as singletons. Material: PBMCs or T cells enriched from blood (not recorded which). The sequence was collected from a woman between 18 and 30 years old who had recovered from COVID-19.

For the CDR3, the DNA is TGTGCCAGCAGTGACGTTCCCCCCTTGGGACAGCCGAACACTGAAGCTTTCTTT. Encoded protein: CASSDVPPLGQPNTEAFF. This chain uses TRBV6-1 with TRBJ1-1; 7 bases match TRBD1. CDR1 is MNHNS and CDR2 is SASEGT in the germline V gene. The CDR3 covers 18 residues. Germline trimming cut 3 bases from V and 1 base from J; bases unmatched to any gene: 14.